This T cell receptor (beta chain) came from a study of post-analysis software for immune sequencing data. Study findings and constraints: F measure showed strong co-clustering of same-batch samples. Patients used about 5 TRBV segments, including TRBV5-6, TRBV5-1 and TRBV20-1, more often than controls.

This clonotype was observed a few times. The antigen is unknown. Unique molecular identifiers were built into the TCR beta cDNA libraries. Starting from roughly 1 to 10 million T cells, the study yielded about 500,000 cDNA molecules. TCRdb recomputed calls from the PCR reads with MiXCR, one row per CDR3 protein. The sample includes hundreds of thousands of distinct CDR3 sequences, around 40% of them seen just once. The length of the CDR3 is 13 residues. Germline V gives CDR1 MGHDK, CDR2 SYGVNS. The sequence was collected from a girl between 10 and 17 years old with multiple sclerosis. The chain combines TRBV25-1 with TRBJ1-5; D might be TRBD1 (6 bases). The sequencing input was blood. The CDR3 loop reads CVRRGQGRGPQHF. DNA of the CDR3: TGTGTACGACGGGGGCAGGGACGTGGGCCCCAGCATTTT.